A selection of T cell receptor beta chains follows, all from one sample in a study of T cells after yellow fever vaccination. TCRdb recomputed calls from the 5' RACE reads with MiXCR, one row per CDR3 protein. The data hold 450,000 to 600,000 distinct CDR3 sequences, with around an eighth observed a single time. This material consisted of PBMCs, taken on the day of the yellow fever booster vaccination. These receptors all stem from a young man who received the YFV17D yellow fever vaccine. CDR3s include the opening cysteine and the closing phenylalanine or tryptophan. Each record gives: J gene, V gene, clone size, D gene, CDR3 protein, CDR3 DNA. A D gene is named only where the DNA matches it firmly. Only some rows state a clone size, as once, few, many or a class for expanded clones.

>TRBJ2-7|TRBV20-1|NA|TRBD2
CSAGTSGRLTYEQYF
TGCAGTGCCGGGACTAGCGGCCGGTTAACCTACGAGCAGTACTTC
>TRBJ2-2|TRBV5-5|NA|NA
CASSLWSTNTGELFF
TGTGCCAGCAGCTTGTGGTCGACAAACACCGGGGAGCTGTTTTTT
>TRBJ2-1|TRBV5-6|NA|NA
CASSPQGRNNEQFF
TGTGCCAGCAGCCCTCAGGGGAGAAACAATGAGCAGTTCTTC
>TRBJ2-3|TRBV3-1|few|TRBD2
CASSQAPAGVADTQYF
TGTGCCAGCAGCCAAGCCCCAGCGGGAGTCGCAGATACGCAGTATTTT
>TRBJ2-5|TRBV5-1|NA|TRBD2
CASSAGGSRTRETQYF
TGCGCCAGCAGCGCGGGCGGGAGTCGGACCCGGGAGACCCAGTACTTC
>TRBJ2-1|TRBV18|NA|TRBD1
CASSPPTGGIINEQFF
TGTGCCAGCTCACCGCCGACAGGGGGGATTATCAATGAGCAGTTCTTC
>TRBJ2-5|TRBV10-1|NA|TRBD1
CARTGQWIFETQYF
TGCGCCAGAACGGGACAGTGGATATTTGAGACCCAGTACTTC
>TRBJ1-5|TRBV7-9|many|TRBD1
CASSRTGGSEQPQHF
TGTGCCAGCAGCCGGACAGGGGGCAGCGAGCAGCCCCAGCATTTT
>TRBJ1-6|TRBV30|few|NA
CAWKRRYNSPLHF
TGTGCCTGGAAACGACGGTATAATTCACCCCTCCACTTT
>TRBJ1-5|TRBV28|few|NA
CASRGAGPSNQPQHF
TGTGCCAGCAGGGGGGCAGGGCCTAGCAATCAGCCCCAGCATTTT
>TRBJ1-2|TRBV5-4|NA|NA
CASSLFGGNYGYTF
TGTGCCAGCAGCTTGTTCGGCGGAAACTATGGCTACACCTTC
>TRBJ2-2|TRBV4-1|NA|NA
CASSQDGEGGELFF
TGCGCCAGCAGCCAAGATGGAGAGGGCGGGGAGCTGTTTTTT
>TRBJ2-2|TRBV29-1|once|TRBD2
CSVSVREGIFTGELFF
TGCAGCGTTAGTGTGCGGGAGGGAATCTTCACCGGGGAGCTGTTTTTT
>TRBJ1-5|TRBV11-2|NA|TRBD1
CASSKGQGGGQPQHF
TGTGCCAGCAGCAAAGGACAGGGGGGCGGTCAGCCCCAGCATTTT
>TRBJ1-5|TRBV27|NA|NA
CASSLSGTASNQPQHF
TGTGCCAGCAGCTTAAGCGGCACGGCTAGCAATCAGCCCCAGCATTTT
>TRBJ2-4|TRBV29-1|NA|NA
CSVEDGGVGQNIQYF
TGCAGCGTTGAAGATGGCGGGGTGGGGCAAAACATTCAGTACTTC
>TRBJ1-3|TRBV12-3/TRBV12-4|NA|NA
CASSSGTPGNTIYF
TGTGCCAGCAGTTCCGGGACACCTGGAAACACCATATATTTT
>TRBJ2-2|TRBV7-9|NA|NA
CASSLARWADNTGELFF
TGTGCCAGCAGCTTAGCGAGGTGGGCGGACAACACCGGGGAGCTGTTTTTT
>TRBJ1-5|TRBV12-5|NA|NA
CASGLGSNQPQHF
TGTGCTAGTGGTTTGGGGAGCAATCAGCCCCAGCATTTT
>TRBJ2-7|TRBV14|many|NA
CASSQGTSYEQYF
TGTGCCAGCAGCCAGGGGACCTCCTACGAGCAGTACTTC
>TRBJ1-2|TRBV5-1|NA|NA
CASSGSGTRREGYTF
TGCGCCAGCAGCGGGTCCGGGACACGCCGCGAGGGCTACACCTTC
>TRBJ2-7|TRBV7-8|NA|TRBD2
CASSEGLAGVPYEQYF
TGTGCCAGCAGCGAGGGACTAGCGGGAGTCCCCTACGAGCAGTACTTC